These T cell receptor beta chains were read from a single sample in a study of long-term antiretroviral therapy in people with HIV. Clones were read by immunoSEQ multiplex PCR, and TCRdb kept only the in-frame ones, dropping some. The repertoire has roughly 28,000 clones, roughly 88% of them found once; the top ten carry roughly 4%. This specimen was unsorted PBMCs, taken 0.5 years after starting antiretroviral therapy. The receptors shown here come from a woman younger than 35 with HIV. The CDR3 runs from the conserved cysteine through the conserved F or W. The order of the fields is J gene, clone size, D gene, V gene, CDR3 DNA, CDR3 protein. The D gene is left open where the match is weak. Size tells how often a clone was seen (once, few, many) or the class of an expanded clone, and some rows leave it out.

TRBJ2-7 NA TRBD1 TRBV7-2 TGTGCCAGCAGCTCCGGGACAGGGGGCTACGAGCAGTACTTC CASSSGTGGYEQYF
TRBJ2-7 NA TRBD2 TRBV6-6 TGTGCCAGCAGTTACACCATTAGCGGGAGGGCCAACGAGCAGTACTTC CASSYTISGRANEQYF
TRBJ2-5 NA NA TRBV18 TGTGCCAGCTCACCACCCCCACCCTCACAGACTCAAGAGACCCAGTACTTC CASSPPPPSQTQETQYF
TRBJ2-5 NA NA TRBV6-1 TGTGCCAGCACGAGAGTGGTCCAAGAGACCCAGTACTTC CASTRVVQETQYF
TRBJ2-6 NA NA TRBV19 TGTGCCAGTAGCCCGCGACACTCTGGGGCCAACGTCCTGACTTTC CASSPRHSGANVLTF
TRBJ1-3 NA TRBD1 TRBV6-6 TGTGCCAGCAGTTACTCCCAGGGGGCGGCTGGAAACACCATATATTTT CASSYSQGAAGNTIYF
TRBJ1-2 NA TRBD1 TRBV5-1 TGCGCCAGCAGCTTGACAGGGGGCGGTGGCTACACCTTC CASSLTGGGGYTF
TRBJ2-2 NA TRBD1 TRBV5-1 TGCGCCAGCAGCTTGACAGGGGGTTTAACCGGGGAGCTGTTTTTT CASSLTGGLTGELFF
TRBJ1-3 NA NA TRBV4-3 TGCGCCAGCAGCCAAGATTGGGGGCTAAGTGGAAACACCATATATTTT CASSQDWGLSGNTIYF
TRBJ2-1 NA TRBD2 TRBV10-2 TGCGCCAGCCTCGGACTAGGAAATTTGGGTGAGCAGTTCTTC CASLGLGNLGEQFF
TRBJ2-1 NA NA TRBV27 TGTGCCAGTATGGGGCCCCCCTACAATGAGCAGTTCTTC CASMGPPYNEQFF
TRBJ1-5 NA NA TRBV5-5 TGTGCCAGCAGCTTGGCCATGACCGGCGGGGATCAGCCCCAGCATTTT CASSLAMTGGDQPQHF
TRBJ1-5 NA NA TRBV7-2 TGTGCCAGCAGCCCACGGGACGGAAATCAGCCCCAGCATTTT CASSPRDGNQPQHF
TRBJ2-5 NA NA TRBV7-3 TGTGCCAGCAGCTTACGGCCTGCCTGGGAGACCCAGTACTTC CASSLRPAWETQYF
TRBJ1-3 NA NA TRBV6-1 TGTGCCAGCAGTCTCCGGGACAAGACTGGAAACACCATATATTTT CASSLRDKTGNTIYF
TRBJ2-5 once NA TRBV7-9 TGTGCCAGCAGCTTGGTACAGGCTGAAGAGACCCAGTACTTC CASSLVQAEETQYF
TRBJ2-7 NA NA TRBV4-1 TGCGCCAGCAGCCAAGTGGGGGACTCCAATACCTTCTACGAGCAGTACTTC CASSQVGDSNTFYEQYF
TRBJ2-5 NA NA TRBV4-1 TGCGCCAGCAGCCAAGATCGACCGCACCAAGAGACCCAGTACTTC CASSQDRPHQETQYF
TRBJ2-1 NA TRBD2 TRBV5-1 TGCGCCAGCTCTAGCGGGAACTACAATGAGCAGTTCTTC CASSSGNYNEQFF
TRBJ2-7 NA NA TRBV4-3 TGCGCCAGCAGCCCAGACCCGGGAATAGTTGAGCAGTACTTC CASSPDPGIVEQYF
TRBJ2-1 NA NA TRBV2 TGTGCCAGCAGTCCTCGGGGGTTCAACAATGAGCAGTTCTTC CASSPRGFNNEQFF
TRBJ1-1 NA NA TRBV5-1 TGCGCCAGCAGCTTGGAGTTCGCAGGTGACAAAGCTTTCTTT CASSLEFAGDKAFF
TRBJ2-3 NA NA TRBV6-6 TGTGCCAGCAGTTACTCGTCACCCCCCACAGATACGCAGTATTTT CASSYSSPPTDTQYF
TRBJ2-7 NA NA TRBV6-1 TGTGCCAGCAGTGAAGTCCCGCGGCTGTACGAGCAGTACTTC CASSEVPRLYEQYF
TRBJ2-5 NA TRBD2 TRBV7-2 TGTGCCAGCAGCTTTGGCAGGGCGAGATTGGGACTAGCGGCCGCGACCCAGTACTTC CASSFGRARLGLAAATQYF
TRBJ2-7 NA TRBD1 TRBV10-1 TGCGCCATCCTTCTTCTTACCGGGACAGATAACTACGAGCAGTACTTC CAILLLTGTDNYEQYF
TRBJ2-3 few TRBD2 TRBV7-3 TGTGCCAGCAGCTTAGCGGGAGGGAGGACAGATACGCAGTATTTT CASSLAGGRTDTQYF
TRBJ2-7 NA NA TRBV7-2 TGTGCCAGCAGCTTTACTGAAGAGCGAGCGCACGAGCAGTACTTC CASSFTEERAHEQYF
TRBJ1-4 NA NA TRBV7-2 TGTGCCAGCAGCCCGCGGGGGGGGGAAAAACTGTTTTTT CASSPRGGEKLFF
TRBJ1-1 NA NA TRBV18 TGTGCCAGCTCACCTCTGGCGAACAGCGACACTGAAGCTTTCTTT CASSPLANSDTEAFF
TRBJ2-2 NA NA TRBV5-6 TGTGCCAGCAGATACGGGCTAGCTACCGGGGAGCTGTTTTTT CASRYGLATGELFF
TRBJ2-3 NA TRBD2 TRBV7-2 TGTGCCAGCAGCTCCTGGGGGGGGTCGGCAGATACGCAGTATTTT CASSSWGGSADTQYF
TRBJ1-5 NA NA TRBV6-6 TGTGCCAGCAGTAGCACGGGGGTGGGTAATCAGCCCCAGCATTTT CASSSTGVGNQPQHF
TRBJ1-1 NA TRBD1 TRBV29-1 TGCAGCGGTGGCCGGGACAGTGGCCAAACTGAAGCTTTCTTT CSGGRDSGQTEAFF
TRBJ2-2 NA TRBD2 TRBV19 TGTGCCAGTAGTAAACGAAGACTAGCGGGAGGGATCGGGGAGCTGTTTTTT CASSKRRLAGGIGELFF
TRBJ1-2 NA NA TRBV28 TGTGCCAGCAGTTCCCGAGGGACCGGTGGCTACACCTTC CASSSRGTGGYTF
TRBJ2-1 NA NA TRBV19 TGTGCCAGTAAAGGGGACTCCTACAATGAGCAGTTCTTC CASKGDSYNEQFF
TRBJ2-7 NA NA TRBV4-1 TGCGCCAGCAGCCAAGAAGAGGAACTTTTGGACGCCGAATACGAGCAGTACTTC CASSQEEELLDAEYEQYF
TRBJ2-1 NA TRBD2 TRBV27 TGTGCCAGCAGTTTATTGGGGACTAGCGGGAGATTTGATGAGCAGTTCTTC CASSLLGTSGRFDEQFF
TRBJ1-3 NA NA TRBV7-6 TGTGCCAGCAGCTTGCTTGCATCGGAGAACACCATATATTTT CASSLLASENTIYF
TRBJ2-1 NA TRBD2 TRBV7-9 TGTGCCAGCAGATTGGGACTAGCGGCCTACAATGAGCAGTTCTTC CASRLGLAAYNEQFF
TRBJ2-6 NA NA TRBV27 TGTGCCAGCAGTTTAAACAGGGTCCAAACCTTCTCTGGGGCCAACGTCCTGACTTTC CASSLNRVQTFSGANVLTF
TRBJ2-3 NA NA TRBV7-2 TGTGCCAGCAGCTCCACGGATACGCAGTATTTT CASSSTDTQYF
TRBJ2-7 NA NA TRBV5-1 TGCGCCAGCAGCTCCACAGGGGGGGAGTCCTACGAGCAGTACTTC CASSSTGGESYEQYF
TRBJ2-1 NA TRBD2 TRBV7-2 TGTGCCAGCAGCTTCGGACTAGCGGGAGCGGGATATGAGCAGTTCTTC CASSFGLAGAGYEQFF
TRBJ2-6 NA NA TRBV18 TGTGCCAGCTCACCACCCGGGATTCCTGGGGCCAACGTCCTGACTTTC CASSPPGIPGANVLTF
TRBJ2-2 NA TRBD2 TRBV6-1 TGTGCCAGCAGTGTTTGGCTAGCGGGAGCGGACGGGGAGCTGTTTTTT CASSVWLAGADGELFF
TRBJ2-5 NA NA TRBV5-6 TGTGCCAGCAGCTTGGGGGGCAGCGTGGGAGAGACCCAGTACTTC CASSLGGSVGETQYF
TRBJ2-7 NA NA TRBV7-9 TGTGCCAGCAGCCCCCCGGGTAGGGACGAGCAGTACTTC CASSPPGRDEQYF
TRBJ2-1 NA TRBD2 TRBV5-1 TGCGCCAGCAGCTCGATGACTAGCGGGAGTAGTAATGAGCAGTTCTTC CASSSMTSGSSNEQFF
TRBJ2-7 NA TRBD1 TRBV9 TGTGCCAGCAGCCCTCGGACAGGACCTTACTACGAGCAGTACTTC CASSPRTGPYYEQYF
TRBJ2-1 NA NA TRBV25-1 TGTGCCAGCAGTCGTGCCCGGGATGAGCAGTTCTTC CASSRARDEQFF
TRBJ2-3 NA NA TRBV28 TGTGCCAGCAGCGACAGCGGAGATACGCAGTATTTT CASSDSGDTQYF
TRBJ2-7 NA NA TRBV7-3 TGTGCCAGCAGCTTAGGTTGGGGCTACGAGCAGTACTTC CASSLGWGYEQYF
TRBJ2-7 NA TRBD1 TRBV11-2 TGTGCCAGCAGTAATGCAGGGGGCGGCGAGCAGTACTTC CASSNAGGGEQYF
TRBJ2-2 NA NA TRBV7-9 TGTGCCAGCCCCCCGCGGACATATAACACCGGGGAGCTGTTTTTT CASPPRTYNTGELFF
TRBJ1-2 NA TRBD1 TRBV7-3 TGTGCCAGCAGCTTACGAGGGGGCCCCCCCGGGGATGGCTACACCTTC CASSLRGGPPGDGYTF